This T cell receptor (beta chain) was identified during a study of blood T cell repertoires in COVID-19. Study background: Collection of acute and convalescent COVID-19 samples took place in the United States, Italy and Spain. T cells, B-cell-depleted T cells, or PBMCs provided the cDNA or gDNA that served as material.

How the authors handled the data: Amplification from reference gene primers served as the basis for estimated nucleated cell counts. Here immunoSEQ multiplex PCR was the method, and the copy in TCRdb shows in-frame clones only, minus some. The D gene and trimming were derived from the DNA, and the V and J assignments and clone size from that table. The sample has approximately 230,000 clones; 70% to 90% are singletons. CDR1 and CDR2 (germline): LGHNA, YSLEER. Trimming stripped 0 bases from V and 7 bases from J, with 12 bases between. CDR3 length equals 15 residues. The source material was peripheral blood. The TCR originated in a woman aged 30 to 39 with COVID-19, enrolled during active disease. V is TRBV4-3 and J is TRBJ2-2; no firm D call. In DNA form, the CDR3 reads TGCGCCAGCAGCCAAGAGCAGTCCTCTTTCGGGGAGCTGTTTTTT. This encodes CASSQEQSSFGELFF.